The entry below describes one T cell receptor beta chain. Its target is not known. The data are from a study of shared clonotypes between healthy human individuals. Study-level results: Sampling used blood alone; tissue repertoires probably differ.

The CDR3 consists of 13 residues. Trimming removed 7 bases from V and 6 bases from J; junction bases left unmatched: 9. CDR1 and CDR2 (germline): MNHNS, SASEGT. The assay was immunoSEQ multiplex PCR, and TCRdb's table has in-frame clones only and misses some. The table records 450,000 to 500,000 clones, 78% of them present only once. Sequencing was carried out using PBMCs. The receptor was derived from a woman between 35 and 50 years old in good health. Some clones in this sample may be carry-over from other donors' samples. The V and J genes are TRBV6-1 and TRBJ2-7; TRBD1 aligns across 7 bases. CDR3 loop: CASTGRRDSEQYF. The CDR3 nucleotides are TGTGCCAGCACCGGACGAAGGGACAGCGAGCAGTACTTC.